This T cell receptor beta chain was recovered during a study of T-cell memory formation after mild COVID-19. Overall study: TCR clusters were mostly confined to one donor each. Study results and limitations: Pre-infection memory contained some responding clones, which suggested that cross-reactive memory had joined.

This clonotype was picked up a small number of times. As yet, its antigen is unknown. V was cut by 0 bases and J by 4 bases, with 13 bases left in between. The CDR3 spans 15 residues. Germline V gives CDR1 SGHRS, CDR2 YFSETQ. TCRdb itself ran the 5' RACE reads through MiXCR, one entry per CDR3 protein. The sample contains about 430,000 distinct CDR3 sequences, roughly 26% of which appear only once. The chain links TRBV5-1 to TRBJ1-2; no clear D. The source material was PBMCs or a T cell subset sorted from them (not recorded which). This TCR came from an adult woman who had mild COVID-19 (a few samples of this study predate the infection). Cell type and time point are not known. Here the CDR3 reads CASSLDPRKTYGYTF. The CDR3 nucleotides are TGCGCCAGCAGCTTGGATCCCAGAAAGACCTATGGCTACACCTTC.